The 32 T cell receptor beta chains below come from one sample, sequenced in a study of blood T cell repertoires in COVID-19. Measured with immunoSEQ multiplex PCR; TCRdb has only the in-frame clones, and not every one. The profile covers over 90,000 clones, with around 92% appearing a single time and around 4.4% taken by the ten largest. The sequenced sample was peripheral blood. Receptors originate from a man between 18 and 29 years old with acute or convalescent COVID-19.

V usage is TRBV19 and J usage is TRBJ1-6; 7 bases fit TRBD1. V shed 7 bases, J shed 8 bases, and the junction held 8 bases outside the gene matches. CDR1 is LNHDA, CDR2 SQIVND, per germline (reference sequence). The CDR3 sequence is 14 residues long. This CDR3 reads CASMGTADDSPLHF. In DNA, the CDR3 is TGTGCCAGTATGGGGACAGCGGACGATTCACCCCTCCACTTT.

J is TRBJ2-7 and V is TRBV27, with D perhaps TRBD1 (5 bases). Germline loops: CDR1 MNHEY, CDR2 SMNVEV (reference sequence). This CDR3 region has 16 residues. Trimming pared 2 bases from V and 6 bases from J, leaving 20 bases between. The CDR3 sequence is CASSLGQLAGLGEQYF. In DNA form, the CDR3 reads TGTGCCAGCAGTTTAGGTCAATTGGCAGGGTTGGGCGAGCAGTACTTC.

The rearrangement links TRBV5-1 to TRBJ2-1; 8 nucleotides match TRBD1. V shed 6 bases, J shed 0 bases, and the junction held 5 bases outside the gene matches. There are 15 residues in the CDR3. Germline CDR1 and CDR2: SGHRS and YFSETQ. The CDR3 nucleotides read TGCGCCAGCACCCTGGACAGGGCCTCCTACAATGAGCAGTTCTTC. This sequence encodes CASTLDRASYNEQFF.

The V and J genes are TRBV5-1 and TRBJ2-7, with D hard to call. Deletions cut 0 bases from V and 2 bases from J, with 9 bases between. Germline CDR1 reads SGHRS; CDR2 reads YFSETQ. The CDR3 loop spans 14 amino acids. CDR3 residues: CASSLEARTYEQYF. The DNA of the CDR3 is TGCGCCAGCAGCTTGGAGGCTAGAACCTACGAGCAGTACTTC.

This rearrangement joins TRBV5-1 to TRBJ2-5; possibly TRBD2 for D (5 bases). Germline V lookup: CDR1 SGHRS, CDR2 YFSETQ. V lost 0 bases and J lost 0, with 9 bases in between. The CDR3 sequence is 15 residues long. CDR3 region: CASSLANGNQETQYF. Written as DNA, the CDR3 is TGCGCCAGCAGCTTGGCCAACGGGAACCAAGAGACCCAGTACTTC.

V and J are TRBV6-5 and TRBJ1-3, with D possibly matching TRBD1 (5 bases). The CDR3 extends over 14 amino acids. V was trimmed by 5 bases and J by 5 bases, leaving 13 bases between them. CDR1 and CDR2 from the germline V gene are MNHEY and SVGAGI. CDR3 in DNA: TGTGCCAGCAGTCCTGGGGCAAGCAGAAACACCATATATTTT. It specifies CASSPGASRNTIYF.

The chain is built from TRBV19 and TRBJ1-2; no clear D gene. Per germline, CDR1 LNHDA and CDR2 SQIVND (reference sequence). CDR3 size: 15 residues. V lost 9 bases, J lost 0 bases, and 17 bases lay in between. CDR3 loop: CASAPTGASNYGYTF. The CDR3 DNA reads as TGTGCCAGCGCGCCTACGGGAGCCTCTAACTATGGCTACACCTTC.

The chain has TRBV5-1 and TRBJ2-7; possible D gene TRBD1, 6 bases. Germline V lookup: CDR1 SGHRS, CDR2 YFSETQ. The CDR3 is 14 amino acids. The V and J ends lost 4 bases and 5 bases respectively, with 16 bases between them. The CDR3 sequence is CASSPTQGVHEQYF. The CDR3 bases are TGCGCCAGCAGCCCGACACAGGGAGTCCACGAGCAGTACTTC.

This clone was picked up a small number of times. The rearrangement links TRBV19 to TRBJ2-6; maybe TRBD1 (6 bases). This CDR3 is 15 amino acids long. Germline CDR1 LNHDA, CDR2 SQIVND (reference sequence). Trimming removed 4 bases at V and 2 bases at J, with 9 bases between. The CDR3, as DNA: TGTGCCAGTAGTACAGGGGCAGCTGGGGCCAACGTCCTGACTTTC. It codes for CASSTGAAGANVLTF.

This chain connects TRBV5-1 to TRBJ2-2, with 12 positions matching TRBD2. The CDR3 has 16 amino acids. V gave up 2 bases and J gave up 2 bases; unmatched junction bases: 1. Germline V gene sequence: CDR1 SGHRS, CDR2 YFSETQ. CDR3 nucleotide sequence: TGCGCCAGCAGCTTACTAGCGGGGGGTAACACCGGGGAGCTGTTTTTT. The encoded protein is CASSLLAGGNTGELFF. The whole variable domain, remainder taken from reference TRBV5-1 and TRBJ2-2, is KAGVTQTPRYLIKTRGQQVTLSCSPISGHRSVSWYQQTPGQGLQFLFEYFSETQRNKGNFPGRFSGRQFSNSRSEMNVSTLELGDSALYLCASSLLAGGNTGELFFGEGSRLTVL.

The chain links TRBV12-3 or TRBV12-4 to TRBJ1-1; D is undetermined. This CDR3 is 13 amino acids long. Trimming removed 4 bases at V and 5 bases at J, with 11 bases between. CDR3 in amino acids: CASSSYSGTEAFF. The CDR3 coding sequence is TGTGCCAGCAGTTCGTACAGCGGAACTGAAGCTTTCTTT.

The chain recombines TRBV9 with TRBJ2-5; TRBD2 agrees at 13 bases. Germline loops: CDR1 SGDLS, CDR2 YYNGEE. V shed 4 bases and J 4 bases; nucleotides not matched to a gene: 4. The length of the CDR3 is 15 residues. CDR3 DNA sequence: TGTGCCAGCAGCCCGGGACTAGCGGGGCCAGAGACCCAGTACTTC. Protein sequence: CASSPGLAGPETQYF.

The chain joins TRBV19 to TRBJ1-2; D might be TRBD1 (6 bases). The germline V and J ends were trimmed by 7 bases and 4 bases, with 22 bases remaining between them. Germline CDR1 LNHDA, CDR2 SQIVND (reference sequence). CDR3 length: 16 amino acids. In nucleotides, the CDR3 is TGTGCCAGTAACCGGGACAAGGCCCCTTCCTCCTATGGCTACACCTTC. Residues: CASNRDKAPSSYGYTF. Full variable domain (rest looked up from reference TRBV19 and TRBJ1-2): DGGITQSPKYLFRKEGQNVTLSCEQNLNHDAMYWYRQDPGQGLRLIYYSQIVNDFQKGDIAEGYSVSREKKESFPLTVTSAQKNPTAFYLCASNRDKAPSSYGYTFGSGTRLTVV.

The CDR3 DNA reads as TGTGCCACCAGCACCGTGGGGAGGGAGCACACCGGGGAGCTGTTTTTT. This translates into CATSTVGREHTGELFF. The V gene is TRBV15, the J gene TRBJ2-2; TRBD2 agrees at 7 bases. V trimming: 4 bases; J trimming: 3 bases; junction bases outside the gene matches: 8. The CDR3 is 16 amino acids. Germline V CDR1 and CDR2: LNHNV, YYDKDF (reference sequence).

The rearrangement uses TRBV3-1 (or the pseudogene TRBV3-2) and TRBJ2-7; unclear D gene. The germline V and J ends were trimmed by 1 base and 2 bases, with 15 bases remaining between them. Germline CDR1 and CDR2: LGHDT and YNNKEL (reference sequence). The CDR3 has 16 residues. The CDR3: CASSQVRLGRAYEQYF. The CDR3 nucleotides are TGTGCCAGCAGCCAAGTCCGGCTAGGCAGAGCCTACGAGCAGTACTTC.

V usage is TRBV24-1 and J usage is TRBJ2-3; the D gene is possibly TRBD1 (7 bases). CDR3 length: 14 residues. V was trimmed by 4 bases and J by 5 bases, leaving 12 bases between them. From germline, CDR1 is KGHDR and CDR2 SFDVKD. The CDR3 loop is CATSDPGGIDTQYF. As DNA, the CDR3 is TGTGCCACCAGTGACCCAGGGGGGATAGATACGCAGTATTTT.

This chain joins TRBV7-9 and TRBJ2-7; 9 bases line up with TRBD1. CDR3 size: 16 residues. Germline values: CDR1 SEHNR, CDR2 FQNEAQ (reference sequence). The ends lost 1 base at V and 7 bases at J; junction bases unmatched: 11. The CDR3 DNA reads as TGTGCCAGCAGCTTAGGGGTTGGGGACAGGGTAAAGGAGCAGTACTTC. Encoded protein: CASSLGVGDRVKEQYF. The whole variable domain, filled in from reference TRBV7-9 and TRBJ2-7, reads DTGVSQNPRHKITKRGQNVTFRCDPISEHNRLYWYRQTLGQGPEFLTYFQNEAQLEKSRLLSDRFSAERPKGSFSTLEIQRTEQGDSAMYLCASSLGVGDRVKEQYFGPGTRLTVT.

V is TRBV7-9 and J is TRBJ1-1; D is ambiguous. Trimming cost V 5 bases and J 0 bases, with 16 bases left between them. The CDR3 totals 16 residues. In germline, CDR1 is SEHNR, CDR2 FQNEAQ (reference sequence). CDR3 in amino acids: CASSNRRRGMNTEAFF. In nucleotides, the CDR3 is TGTGCCAGCAGCAATAGACGCCGGGGTATGAACACTGAAGCTTTCTTT. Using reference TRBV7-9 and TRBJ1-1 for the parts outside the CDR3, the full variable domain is DTGVSQNPRHKITKRGQNVTFRCDPISEHNRLYWYRQTLGQGPEFLTYFQNEAQLEKSRLLSDRFSAERPKGSFSTLEIQRTEQGDSAMYLCASSNRRRGMNTEAFFGQGTRLTVV.

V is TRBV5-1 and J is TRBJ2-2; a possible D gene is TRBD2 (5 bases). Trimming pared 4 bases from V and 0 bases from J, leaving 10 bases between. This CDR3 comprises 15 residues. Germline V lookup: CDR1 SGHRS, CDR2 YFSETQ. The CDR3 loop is CASSADFSNTGELFF. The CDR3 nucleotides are TGCGCCAGCAGCGCGGACTTTTCGAACACCGGGGAGCTGTTTTTT.

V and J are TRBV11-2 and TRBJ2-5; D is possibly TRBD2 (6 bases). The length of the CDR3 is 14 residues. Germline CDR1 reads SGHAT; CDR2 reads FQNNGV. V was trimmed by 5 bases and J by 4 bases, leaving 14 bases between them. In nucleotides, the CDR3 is TGTGCCAGCAGCCCCCTCGGGAGTCGAGAGACCCAGTACTTC. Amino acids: CASSPLGSRETQYF. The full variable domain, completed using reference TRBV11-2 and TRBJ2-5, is EAGVAQSPRYKIIEKRQSVAFWCNPISGHATLYWYQQILGQGPKLLIQFQNNGVVDDSQLPKDRFSAERLKGVDSTLKIQPAKLEDSAVYLCASSPLGSRETQYFGPGTRLLVL.

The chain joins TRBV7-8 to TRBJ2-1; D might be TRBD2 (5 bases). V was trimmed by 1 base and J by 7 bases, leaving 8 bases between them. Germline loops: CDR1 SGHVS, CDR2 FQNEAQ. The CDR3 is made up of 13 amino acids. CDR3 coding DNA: TGTGCCAGCAGCTTAGGGTGGGAGAATGAGCAGTTCTTC. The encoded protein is CASSLGWENEQFF. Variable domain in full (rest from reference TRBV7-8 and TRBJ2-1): GAGVSQSPRYKVAKRGQDVALRCDPISGHVSLFWYQQALGQGPEFLTYFQNEAQLDKSGLPSDRFFAERPEGSVSTLKIQRTQQEDSAVYLCASSLGWENEQFFGPGTRLTVL.

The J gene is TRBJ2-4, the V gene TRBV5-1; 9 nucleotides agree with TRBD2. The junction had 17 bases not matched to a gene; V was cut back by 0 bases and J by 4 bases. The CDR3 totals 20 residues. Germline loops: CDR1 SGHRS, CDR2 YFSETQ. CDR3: CASSLDPPRGGPGGKNIQYF. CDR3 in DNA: TGCGCCAGCAGCTTGGACCCCCCGCGGGGGGGACCCGGGGGGAAAAACATTCAGTACTTC.

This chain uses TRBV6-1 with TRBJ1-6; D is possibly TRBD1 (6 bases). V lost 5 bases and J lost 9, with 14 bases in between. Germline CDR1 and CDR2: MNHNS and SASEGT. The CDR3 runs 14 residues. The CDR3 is CASSYTRGFSPLHF. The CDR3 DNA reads TGTGCCAGCAGTTATACCAGGGGATTTTCACCCCTCCACTTT.

In DNA, the CDR3 is TGTGCCAGTAGTATGAGACTAGCGGGGGGGCCTGATACGCAGTATTTT. Translated: CASSMRLAGGPDTQYF. The chain employs TRBV19 and TRBJ2-3, with TRBD2 identical over 14 bases. Germline-derived CDR1 and CDR2 are LNHDA and SQIVND (reference sequence). J gave up 6 bases and V 3 bases, and 5 bases lay outside the gene matches. The CDR3 covers 16 residues.

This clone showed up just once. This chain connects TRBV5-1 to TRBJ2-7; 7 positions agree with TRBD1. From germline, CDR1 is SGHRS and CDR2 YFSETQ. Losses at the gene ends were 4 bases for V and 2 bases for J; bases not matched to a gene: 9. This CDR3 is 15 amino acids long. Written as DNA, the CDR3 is TGCGCCAGCAGCCCCGGACAGGCCCTAACCTACGAGCAGTACTTC. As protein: CASSPGQALTYEQYF. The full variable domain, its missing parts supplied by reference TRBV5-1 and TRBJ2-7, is KAGVTQTPRYLIKTRGQQVTLSCSPISGHRSVSWYQQTPGQGLQFLFEYFSETQRNKGNFPGRFSGRQFSNSRSEMNVSTLELGDSALYLCASSPGQALTYEQYFGPGTRLTVT.

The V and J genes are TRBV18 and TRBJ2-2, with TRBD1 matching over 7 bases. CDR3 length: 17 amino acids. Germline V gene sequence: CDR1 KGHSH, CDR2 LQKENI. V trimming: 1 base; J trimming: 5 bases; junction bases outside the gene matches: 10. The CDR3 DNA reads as TGTGCCAGCTCACCACTCCATATCCAGGGGGAAACCGGGGAGCTGTTTTTT. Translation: CASSPLHIQGETGELFF.

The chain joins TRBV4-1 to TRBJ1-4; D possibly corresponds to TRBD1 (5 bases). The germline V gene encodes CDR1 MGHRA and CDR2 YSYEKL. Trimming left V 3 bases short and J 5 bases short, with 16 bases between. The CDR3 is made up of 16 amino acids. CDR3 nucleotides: TGCGCCAGCAGCCACGTTGGAGGGACTACGAATGAAAAACTGTTTTTT. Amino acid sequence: CASSHVGGTTNEKLFF.

CDR3 residues: CATSTRGSTDTQYF. The CDR3 DNA reads as TGTGCCACCAGCACTAGGGGTAGCACAGATACGCAGTATTTT. The chain has TRBV15 and TRBJ2-3; a possible D gene is TRBD1 (5 bases). This CDR3 region has 14 residues. Germline CDR1 reads LNHNV; CDR2 reads YYDKDF (reference sequence). V was cut by 4 bases and J by 0 bases, with 8 bases left in between.

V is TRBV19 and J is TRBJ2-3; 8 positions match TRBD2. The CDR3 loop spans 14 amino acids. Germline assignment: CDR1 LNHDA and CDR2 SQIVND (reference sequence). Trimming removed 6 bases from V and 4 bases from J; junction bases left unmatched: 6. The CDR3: CASSGAGVSDTQYF. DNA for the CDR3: TGTGCCAGTAGCGGAGCGGGAGTGTCAGATACGCAGTATTTT.

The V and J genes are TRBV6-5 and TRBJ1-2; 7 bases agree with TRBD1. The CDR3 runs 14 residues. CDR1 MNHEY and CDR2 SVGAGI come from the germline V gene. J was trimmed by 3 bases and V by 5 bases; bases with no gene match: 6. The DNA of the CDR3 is TGTGCCAGCAGTAAGACCGACAGGGACTATGGCTACACCTTC. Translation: CASSKTDRDYGYTF.

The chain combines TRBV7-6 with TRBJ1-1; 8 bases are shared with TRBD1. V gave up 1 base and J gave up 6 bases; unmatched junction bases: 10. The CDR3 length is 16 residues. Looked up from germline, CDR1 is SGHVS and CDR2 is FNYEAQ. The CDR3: CASSLGAGGEGSEAFF. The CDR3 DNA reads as TGTGCCAGCAGCTTAGGAGCAGGGGGCGAAGGGTCTGAAGCTTTCTTT.

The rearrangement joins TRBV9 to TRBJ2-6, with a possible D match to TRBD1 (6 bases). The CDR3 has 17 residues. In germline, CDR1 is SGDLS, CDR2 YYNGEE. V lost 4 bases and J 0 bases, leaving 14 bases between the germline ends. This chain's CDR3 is CASSPRDRYSGANVLTF. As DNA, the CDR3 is TGTGCCAGCAGCCCTAGAGACAGGTACTCTGGGGCCAACGTCCTGACTTTC.